Each of the 17 T cell receptor beta chains below was sequenced from the same sample in a study of T cell changes during pregnancy in multiple sclerosis. TCRdb's table, derived via immunoSEQ multiplex PCR, lists solely in-frame clones and lacks some. The sample holds 45,000 to 60,000 clones, around 92% seen once. The material was CD4+ T cells from peripheral blood mononuclear cells, obtained in the third trimester of pregnancy. The source of these receptors is a female donor with multiple sclerosis, enrolled in a pregnancy study.

In DNA form, the CDR3 reads TGTGCCAGCAGTTTATACGACAGGGTTTATTATGGCTACACCTTC. Its translation is CASSLYDRVYYGYTF. The chain is built from TRBV28 and TRBJ1-2; TRBD1 agrees at 7 bases. Germline values: CDR1 MDHEN, CDR2 SYDVKM. V lost 1 base to trimming and J lost 5 bases; unmatched junction nucleotides: 7. The CDR3 sequence is 15 residues long.

The chain carries TRBV2 and TRBJ2-3; a possible D gene is TRBD2 (6 bases). The V gene's germline CDR1 is SNHLY and CDR2 FYNNEI. V was cut by 1 base and J by 1 base, with 12 bases left in between. CDR3 length equals 16 residues. This CDR3 reads CASSEVASARTDTQYF. CDR3 nucleotides: TGTGCCAGCAGTGAAGTGGCTAGCGCCCGCACAGATACGCAGTATTTT.

The genes are TRBV5-4 and TRBJ2-7; 7 bases are a match to TRBD1. J lost 5 bases, V lost 5 bases, and 7 bases had no gene match. Germline-derived CDR1 and CDR2 are SGHNT and YYREEE (reference sequence). There are 13 residues in the CDR3. CDR3 in DNA: TGTGCCAGCAGTGGCCAGGGGGAACACGAGCAGTACTTC. Translated, it gives CASSGQGEHEQYF. Full variable domain (missing parts from reference TRBV5-4 and TRBJ2-7): ETGVTQSPTHLIKTRGQQVTLRCSSQSGHNTVSWYQQALGQGPQFIFQYYREEENGRGNFPPRFSGLQFPNYSSELNVNALELDDSALYLCASSGQGEHEQYFGPGTRLTVT.

The rearrangement uses TRBV28 and TRBJ1-1, with 7 bases identical to TRBD1. V lost 7 bases and J lost 3; bases outside the gene matches: 11. The germline V gene encodes CDR1 MDHEN and CDR2 SYDVKM. The CDR3 extends over 15 amino acids. The CDR3 DNA is TGTGCCAGCATTCCCCTCCCAGGGGGATACACTGAAGCTTTCTTT. Encoded protein: CASIPLPGGYTEAFF.

This chain uses TRBV7-6 with TRBJ2-3; D unresolved. The CDR3 consists of 15 residues. Germline-derived CDR1 and CDR2 are SGHVS and FNYEAQ. Trimming left V 1 base short and J 3 bases short, with 11 bases between. CDR3 loop: CASSLGHMPTDTQYF. DNA for the CDR3: TGTGCCAGCAGCTTAGGACATATGCCGACAGATACGCAGTATTTT.

The rearrangement links TRBV5-4 to TRBJ2-3, with D perhaps matching TRBD1 (6 bases). This CDR3 is 16 amino acids long. CDR1 SGHNT and CDR2 YYREEE come from the germline V gene (reference sequence). V dropped 0 bases and J dropped 0 bases, with 11 bases sitting between them. The CDR3 is CASSLVGRGSTDTQYF. As DNA, the CDR3 is TGTGCCAGCAGCTTGGTAGGCAGGGGAAGCACAGATACGCAGTATTTT.

The V gene is TRBV7-8, the J gene TRBJ2-6, with D possibly being TRBD2 (5 bases). The CDR3 covers 18 residues. The germline V gene encodes CDR1 SGHVS and CDR2 FQNEAQ. Trimming removed 5 bases at V and 0 bases at J, with 17 bases between. CDR3 sequence: CASSPDPRGSSGANVLTF. CDR3 nucleotides: TGTGCCAGCAGCCCCGACCCCCGCGGGTCCTCTGGGGCCAACGTCCTGACTTTC.

This chain joins TRBV5-1 and TRBJ1-2; TRBD1 matches at 7 bases. The V segment lost 3 bases and the J segment 0 bases; nucleotides outside the gene matches: 8. This CDR3 comprises 16 residues. Germline V CDR1 and CDR2: SGHRS, YFSETQ. The CDR3 sequence is CASSSGGGQPNYGYTF. The CDR3 nucleotides read TGCGCCAGCAGCTCCGGAGGGGGACAGCCTAACTATGGCTACACCTTC.

The CDR3 DNA reads as TGCGCCAGCAGCTTGTGGGGGGACCCCCGCTCTGGAAACACCATATATTTT. Translated, it gives CASSLWGDPRSGNTIYF. The rearrangement uses TRBV5-1 and TRBJ1-3; tentatively, D is TRBD1 (5 bases). The V end was cut by 1 base, the J end by 0 bases, with 14 bases between. Germline V CDR1 and CDR2: SGHRS, YFSETQ. The CDR3 covers 17 residues.

Here the CDR3 reads CASSTASGRFFLADTQYF. For the CDR3, the DNA is TGTGCCAGCAGTACGGCTAGCGGGAGGTTTTTTTTAGCAGATACGCAGTATTTT. This sequence joins TRBV28 and TRBJ2-3; 11 bases line up with TRBD2. The V and J ends lost 5 bases and 4 bases, in that order; junction bases with no gene match: 14. This CDR3 comprises 18 residues. CDR1 is MDHEN, CDR2 SYDVKM, per germline.

The V call is TRBV9, the J call TRBJ2-1; D might be TRBD1 (5 bases). Trimming removed 0 bases from V and 7 bases from J, with 14 bases in between. CDR3 length equals 15 residues. Per germline, CDR1 SGDLS and CDR2 YYNGEE. DNA of the CDR3: TGTGCCAGCAGCGTAGGCCCAGGGATTGGGAATGAGCAGTTCTTC. Its translation is CASSVGPGIGNEQFF.

This clone was observed once. This chain uses TRBV28 with TRBJ2-7; D is perhaps TRBD2 (5 bases). Deletions cut 2 bases from V and 3 bases from J, with 11 bases between. This CDR3 comprises 14 residues. CDR1 is MDHEN, CDR2 SYDVKM, per germline. CDR3 in DNA: TGTGCCAGCAGTTTAGGAGGCCGGGTCTACGAGCAGTACTTC. Encoded protein: CASSLGGRVYEQYF.

The chain has TRBV27 and TRBJ2-1; TRBD2 matches at 10 bases. The germline CDR1 and CDR2 sequences are MNHEY and SMNVEV (reference sequence). CDR3 length equals 14 residues. With 7 bases clipped from V and 4 bases from J, the junction kept 4 bases outside the gene matches. CDR3 protein: CASTTSGKYNEQFF. DNA of the CDR3: TGTGCCAGCACTACTAGCGGGAAATACAATGAGCAGTTCTTC.

This rearrangement joins TRBV28 to TRBJ1-5; possible D gene TRBD1, 5 bases. Trimming took 4 bases from V and 4 from J, leaving 20 bases between them. Per germline, CDR1 MDHEN and CDR2 SYDVKM. CDR3 size: 17 residues. CDR3 coding DNA: TGTGCCAGCAGTTCGGCCCGACAGAGAGGCCCAAATCAGCCCCAGCATTTT. This codes for CASSSARQRGPNQPQHF. The full variable domain, its missing parts supplied by reference TRBV28 and TRBJ1-5, is DVKVTQSSRYLVKRTGEKVFLECVQDMDHENMFWYRQDPGLGLRLIYFSYDVKMKEKGDIPEGYSVSREKKERFSLILESASTNQTSMYLCASSSARQRGPNQPQHFGDGTRLSIL.

V is TRBV28 and J is TRBJ1-2, with 9 nucleotides matching TRBD1. J lost 8 bases, V lost 5 bases, and 9 bases had no gene match. In germline, CDR1 is MDHEN, CDR2 SYDVKM. The CDR3 contains 14 residues. DNA for the CDR3: TGTGCCAGCAGTATACCCGGGACAGGGAACGGCTACACCTTC. Its translation is CASSIPGTGNGYTF.

This rearrangement joins TRBV4-2 to TRBJ1-5; 9 bases are a match to TRBD1. The CDR3 extends over 16 amino acids. V gave up 0 bases and J gave up 7 bases; unmatched junction bases: 7. The germline gives CDR1 LGHNA, CDR2 YNFKEQ. The chain's CDR3 is CASSQDRGQGGQPQHF. CDR3 nucleotide sequence: TGTGCCAGCAGCCAAGATCGGGGACAGGGCGGACAGCCCCAGCATTTT.

J is TRBJ1-2 and V is TRBV19, with 7 bases identical to TRBD1. Germline assignment: CDR1 LNHDA and CDR2 SQIVND (reference sequence). With V trimmed by 10 bases and J by 3 bases, 11 bases remained unmatched. The CDR3 is made up of 14 amino acids. For the CDR3, the DNA is TGTGCCACCAGAGCACAGGGGTACGACTATGGCTACACCTTC. It is translated as CATRAQGYDYGYTF.